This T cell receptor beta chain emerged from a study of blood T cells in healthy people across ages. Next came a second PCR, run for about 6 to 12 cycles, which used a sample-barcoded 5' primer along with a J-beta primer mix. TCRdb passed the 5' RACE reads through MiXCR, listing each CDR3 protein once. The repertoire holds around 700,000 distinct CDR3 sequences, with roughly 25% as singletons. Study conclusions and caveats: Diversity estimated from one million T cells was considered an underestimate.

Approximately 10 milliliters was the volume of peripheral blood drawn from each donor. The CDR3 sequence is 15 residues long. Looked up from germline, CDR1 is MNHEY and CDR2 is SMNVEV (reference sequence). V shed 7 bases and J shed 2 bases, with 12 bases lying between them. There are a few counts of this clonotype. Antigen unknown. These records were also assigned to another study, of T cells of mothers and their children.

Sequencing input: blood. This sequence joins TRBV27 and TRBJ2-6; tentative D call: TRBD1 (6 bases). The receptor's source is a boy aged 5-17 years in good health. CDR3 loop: CASTLNRAGANVLTF. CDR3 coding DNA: TGTGCCAGCACTCTTAACAGGGCTGGGGCCAACGTCCTGACTTTC.